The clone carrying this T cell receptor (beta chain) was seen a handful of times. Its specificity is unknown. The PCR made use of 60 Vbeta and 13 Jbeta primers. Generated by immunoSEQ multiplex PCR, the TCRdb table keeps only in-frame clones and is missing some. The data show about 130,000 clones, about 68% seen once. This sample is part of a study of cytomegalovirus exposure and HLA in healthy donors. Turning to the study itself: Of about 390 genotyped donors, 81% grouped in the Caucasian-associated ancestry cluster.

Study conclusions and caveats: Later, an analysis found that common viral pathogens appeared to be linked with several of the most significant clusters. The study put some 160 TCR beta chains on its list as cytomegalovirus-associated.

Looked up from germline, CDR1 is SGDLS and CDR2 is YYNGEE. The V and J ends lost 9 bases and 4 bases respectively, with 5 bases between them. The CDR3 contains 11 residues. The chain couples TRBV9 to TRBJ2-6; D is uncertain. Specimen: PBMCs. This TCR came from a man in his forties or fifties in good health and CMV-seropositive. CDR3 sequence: CATGGANVLTF. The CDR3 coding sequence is TGTGCCACCGGGGGGGCCAACGTCCTGACTTTC.